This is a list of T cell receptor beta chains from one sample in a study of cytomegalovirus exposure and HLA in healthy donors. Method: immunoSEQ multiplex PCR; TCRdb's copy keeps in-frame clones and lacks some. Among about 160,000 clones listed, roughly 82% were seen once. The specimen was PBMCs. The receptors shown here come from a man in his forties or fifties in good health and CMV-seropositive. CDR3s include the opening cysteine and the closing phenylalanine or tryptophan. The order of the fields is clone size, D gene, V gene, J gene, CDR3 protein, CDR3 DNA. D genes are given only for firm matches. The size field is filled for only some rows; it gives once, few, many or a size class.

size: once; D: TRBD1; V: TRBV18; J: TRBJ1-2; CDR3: CASSPEGALGYTF; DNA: TGTGCCAGCTCACCAGAGGGGGCTCTTGGCTACACCTTC
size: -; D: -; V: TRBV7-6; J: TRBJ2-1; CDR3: CASSLRTSSSYNEQFF; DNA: TGTGCCAGCAGCTTGCGGACTTCAAGTTCCTACAATGAGCAGTTCTTC
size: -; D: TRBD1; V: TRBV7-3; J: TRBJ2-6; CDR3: CASSPQGDRVGGGANVLTF; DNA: TGTGCCAGCAGTCCTCAAGGGGACAGGGTTGGTGGTGGGGCCAACGTCCTGACTTTC
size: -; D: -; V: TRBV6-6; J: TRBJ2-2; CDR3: CASRLNRDTGELFF; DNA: TGTGCCAGCAGGCTAAACAGGGACACCGGGGAGCTGTTTTTT
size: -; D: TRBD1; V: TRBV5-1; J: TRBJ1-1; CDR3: CASSDRGEAFF; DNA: TGCGCCAGCAGTGACAGGGGTGAAGCTTTCTTT
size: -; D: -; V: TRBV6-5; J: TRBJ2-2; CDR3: CASSSRQTGELFF; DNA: TGTGCCAGCAGTTCGAGACAGACCGGGGAGCTGTTTTTT
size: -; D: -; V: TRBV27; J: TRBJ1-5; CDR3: CASSPSIRNQPQHF; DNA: TGTGCCAGCAGTCCGAGTATTCGGAATCAGCCCCAGCATTTT
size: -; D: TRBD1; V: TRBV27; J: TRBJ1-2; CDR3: CASAPTGAGGKDTF; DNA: TGTGCCAGCGCACCTACCGGGGCAGGGGGAAAGGACACCTTC
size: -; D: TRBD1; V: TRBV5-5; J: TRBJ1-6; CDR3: CASSLLTGGYNSPLHF; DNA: TGTGCCAGCAGCTTGTTGACAGGGGGCTATAATTCACCCCTCCACTTT
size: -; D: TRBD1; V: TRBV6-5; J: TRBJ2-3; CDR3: CASSYSRQGADTQYF; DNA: TGTGCCAGCAGTTATAGTCGACAGGGGGCAGACACGCAGTATTTT
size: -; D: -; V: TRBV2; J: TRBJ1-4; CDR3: CASSEAGATGGKLFF; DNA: TGTGCCAGCAGTGAAGCGGGGGCTACGGGAGGAAAACTGTTTTTT
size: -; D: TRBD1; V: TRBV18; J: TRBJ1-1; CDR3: CASSQRDRRGGEAFF; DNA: TGTGCCAGCTCACAACGGGACAGGAGAGGAGGTGAAGCTTTCTTT
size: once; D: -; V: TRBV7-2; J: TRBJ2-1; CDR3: CASSLAIARFNEQFF; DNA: TGTGCCAGCAGCTTGGCCATAGCGCGTTTCAATGAGCAGTTCTTC
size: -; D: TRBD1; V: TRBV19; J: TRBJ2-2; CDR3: CASSRPDRGNTGELFF; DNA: TGTGCCAGTAGTAGACCCGACAGGGGGAACACCGGGGAGCTGTTTTTT
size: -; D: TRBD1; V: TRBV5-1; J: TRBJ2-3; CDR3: CASSPAGDRAYDTQYF; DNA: TGCGCCAGCAGCCCCGCCGGGGACAGGGCGTACGATACGCAGTATTTT
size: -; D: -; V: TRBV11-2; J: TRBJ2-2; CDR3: CASSLDPKGALNGELFF; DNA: TGTGCCAGCAGCTTAGATCCAAAAGGGGCGCTTAACGGGGAGCTGTTTTTT
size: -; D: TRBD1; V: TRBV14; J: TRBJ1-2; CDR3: CASGLGQLYGYTF; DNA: TGTGCCAGCGGCCTGGGACAGCTCTATGGCTACACCTTC
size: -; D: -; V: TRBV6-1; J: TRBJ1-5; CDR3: CASSEGAVRPQHF; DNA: TGTGCCAGCAGTGAGGGGGCGGTGCGGCCCCAGCATTTT
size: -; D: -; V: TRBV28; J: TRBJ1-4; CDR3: CASSPERETNEKLFF; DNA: TGTGCCAGCAGTCCTGAGCGGGAAACTAATGAAAAACTGTTTTTT
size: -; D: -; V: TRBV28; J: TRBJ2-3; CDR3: CASSGGTSTDTQYF; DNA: TGTGCCAGCAGTGGCGGAACTAGCACAGATACGCAGTATTTT
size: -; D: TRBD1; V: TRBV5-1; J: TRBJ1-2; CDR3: CASSLKFNRGLNLYGYTF; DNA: TGCGCCAGCAGCTTGAAGTTCAACAGGGGACTGAACCTCTATGGCTACACCTTC
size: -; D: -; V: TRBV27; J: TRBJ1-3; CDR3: CASSLSNRLGTGNTIYF; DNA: TGTGCCAGCAGTTTATCGAACAGATTAGGTACTGGAAACACCATATATTTT
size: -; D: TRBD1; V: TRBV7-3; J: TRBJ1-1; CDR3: CASRPRRDSDKAFF; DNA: TGTGCCAGCAGACCCCGCCGGGACAGCGATAAAGCTTTCTTT
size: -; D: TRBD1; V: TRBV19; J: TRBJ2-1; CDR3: CASSISGTDYYNEQFF; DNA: TGTGCCAGTAGTATCTCCGGGACAGACTATTACAATGAGCAGTTCTTC
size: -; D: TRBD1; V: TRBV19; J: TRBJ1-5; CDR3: CASSKRDRANQPQHF; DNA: TGTGCCAGTAGTAAGAGGGACAGGGCCAATCAGCCCCAGCATTTT
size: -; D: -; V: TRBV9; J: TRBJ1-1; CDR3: CASSSVGTEAFF; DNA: TGTGCCAGCAGTTCGGTTGGCACTGAAGCTTTCTTT
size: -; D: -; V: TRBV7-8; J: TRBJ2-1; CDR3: CASSLGGIRQFF; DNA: TGTGCCAGCAGCTTAGGAGGGATCCGGCAGTTCTTC
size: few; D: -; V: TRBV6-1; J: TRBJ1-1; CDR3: CASTPTVSSEAFF; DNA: TGTGCCAGCACTCCCACCGTAAGCTCTGAAGCTTTCTTT
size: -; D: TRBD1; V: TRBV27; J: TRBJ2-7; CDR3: CASSLDRDYEQYF; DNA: TGTGCCAGCAGTTTAGACAGGGACTACGAGCAGTACTTC
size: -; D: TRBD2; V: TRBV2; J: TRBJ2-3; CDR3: CASSGLAGGPPDTQYF; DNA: TGTGCCAGCAGTGGACTAGCGGGAGGACCCCCGGATACGCAGTATTTT
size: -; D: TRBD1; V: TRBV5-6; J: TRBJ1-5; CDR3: CASSSGTGHGNQPQHF; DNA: TGTGCCAGCAGCTCGGGGACAGGGCATGGCAATCAGCCCCAGCATTTT
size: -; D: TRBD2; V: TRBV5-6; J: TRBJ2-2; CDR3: CASSEIAGATRRELFF; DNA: TGTGCCAGCAGCGAAATAGCGGGGGCGACACGCAGGGAGCTGTTTTTT
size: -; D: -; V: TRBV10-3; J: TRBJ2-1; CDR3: CAIRSDSSYNEQFF; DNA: TGTGCCATCAGATCGGACAGCTCCTACAATGAGCAGTTCTTC
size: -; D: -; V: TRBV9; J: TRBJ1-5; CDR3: CASSEEGVSNQPQHF; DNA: TGTGCCAGCAGCGAGGAGGGAGTAAGCAATCAGCCCCAGCATTTT
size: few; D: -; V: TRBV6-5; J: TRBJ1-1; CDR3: CASSIRGNTEAFF; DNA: TGTGCCAGCAGTATTCGAGGGAACACTGAAGCTTTCTTT
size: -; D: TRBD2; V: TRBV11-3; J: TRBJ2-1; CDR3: CASEGAGVNNEQFF; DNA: TGTGCCAGCGAGGGAGCGGGAGTTAACAATGAGCAGTTCTTC
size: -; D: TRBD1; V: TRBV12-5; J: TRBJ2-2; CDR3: CASGPPGQGLTGELFF; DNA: TGTGCTAGTGGTCCCCCGGGACAGGGGTTGACCGGGGAGCTGTTTTTT
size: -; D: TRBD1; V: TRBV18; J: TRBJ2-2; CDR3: CASSPRQGDTGELFF; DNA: TGTGCCAGCTCACCCCGACAGGGCGACACCGGGGAGCTGTTTTTT
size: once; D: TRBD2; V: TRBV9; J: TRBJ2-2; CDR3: CASSQDPSGRIAGELFF; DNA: TGTGCCAGCAGCCAAGACCCTAGCGGGAGAATCGCCGGGGAGCTGTTTTTT
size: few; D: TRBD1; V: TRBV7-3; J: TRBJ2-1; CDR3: CASSLSTGGRGEQFF; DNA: TGTGCCAGCAGCTTAAGTACAGGGGGAAGGGGTGAGCAGTTCTTC
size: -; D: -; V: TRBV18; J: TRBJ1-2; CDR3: CASSVGPDYGYTF; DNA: TGTGCCAGCTCAGTGGGGCCAGACTATGGCTACACCTTC
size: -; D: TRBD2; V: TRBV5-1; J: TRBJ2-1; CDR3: CASSLELTSGRSSYNEQFF; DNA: TGCGCCAGCAGCTTGGAACTCACTAGCGGGAGGAGCTCCTACAATGAGCAGTTCTTC
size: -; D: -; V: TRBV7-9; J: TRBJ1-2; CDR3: CSSSLSTGTYGYTF; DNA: TGTTCCAGCAGCTTAAGCACAGGAACCTATGGCTACACCTTC
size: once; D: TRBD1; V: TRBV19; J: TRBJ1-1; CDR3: CASSADRDMNTEAFF; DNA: TGTGCCAGTAGTGCCGACAGGGATATGAACACTGAAGCTTTCTTT
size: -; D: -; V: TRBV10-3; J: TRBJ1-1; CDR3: CAISEGQEAFF; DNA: TGTGCCATCAGTGAGGGACAGGAAGCTTTCTTT
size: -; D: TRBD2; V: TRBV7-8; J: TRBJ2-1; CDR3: CASSFRGGLAGVSSYNEQFF; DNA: TGTGCCAGCAGCTTCCGAGGGGGACTAGCGGGTGTAAGCTCCTACAATGAGCAGTTCTTC
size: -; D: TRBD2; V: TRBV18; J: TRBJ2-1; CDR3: CASSPKLAAYNEQFF; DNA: TGTGCCAGCTCACCAAAACTAGCGGCCTACAATGAGCAGTTCTTC
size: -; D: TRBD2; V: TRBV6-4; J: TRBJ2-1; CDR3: CASSTGLAGIGEQFF; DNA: TGTGCCAGCAGTACCGGACTAGCGGGAATTGGTGAGCAGTTCTTC